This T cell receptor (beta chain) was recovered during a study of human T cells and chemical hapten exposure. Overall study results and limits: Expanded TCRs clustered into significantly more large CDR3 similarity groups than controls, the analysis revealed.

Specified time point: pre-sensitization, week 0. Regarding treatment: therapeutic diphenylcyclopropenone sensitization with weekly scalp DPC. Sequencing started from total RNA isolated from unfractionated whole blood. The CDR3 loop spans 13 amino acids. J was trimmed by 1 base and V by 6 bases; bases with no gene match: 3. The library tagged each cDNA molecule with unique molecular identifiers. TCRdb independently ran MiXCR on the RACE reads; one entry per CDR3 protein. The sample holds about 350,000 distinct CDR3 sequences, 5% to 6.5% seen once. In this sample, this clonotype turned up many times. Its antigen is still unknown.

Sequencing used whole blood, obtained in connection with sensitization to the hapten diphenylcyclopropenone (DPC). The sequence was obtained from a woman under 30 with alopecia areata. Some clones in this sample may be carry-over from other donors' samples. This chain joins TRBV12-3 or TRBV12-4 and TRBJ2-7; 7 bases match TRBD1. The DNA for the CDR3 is TGTGCCAGCAGGGAACAGGGGTCCTACGAGCAGTACTTC. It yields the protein CASREQGSYEQYF.